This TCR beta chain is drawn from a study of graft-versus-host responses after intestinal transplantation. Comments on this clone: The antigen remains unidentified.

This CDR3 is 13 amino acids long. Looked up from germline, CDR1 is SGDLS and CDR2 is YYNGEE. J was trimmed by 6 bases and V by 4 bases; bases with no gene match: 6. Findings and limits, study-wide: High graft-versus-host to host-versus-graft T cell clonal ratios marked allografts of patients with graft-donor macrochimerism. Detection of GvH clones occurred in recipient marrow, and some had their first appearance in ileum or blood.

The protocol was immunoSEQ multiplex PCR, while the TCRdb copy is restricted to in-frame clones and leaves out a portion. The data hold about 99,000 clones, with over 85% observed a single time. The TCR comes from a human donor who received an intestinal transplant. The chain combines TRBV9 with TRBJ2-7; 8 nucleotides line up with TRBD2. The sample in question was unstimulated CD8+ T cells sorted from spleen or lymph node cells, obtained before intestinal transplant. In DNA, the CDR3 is TGTGCCAGCAGCACTGGACTAGCACCCGAGCAGTACTTC. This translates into CASSTGLAPEQYF.